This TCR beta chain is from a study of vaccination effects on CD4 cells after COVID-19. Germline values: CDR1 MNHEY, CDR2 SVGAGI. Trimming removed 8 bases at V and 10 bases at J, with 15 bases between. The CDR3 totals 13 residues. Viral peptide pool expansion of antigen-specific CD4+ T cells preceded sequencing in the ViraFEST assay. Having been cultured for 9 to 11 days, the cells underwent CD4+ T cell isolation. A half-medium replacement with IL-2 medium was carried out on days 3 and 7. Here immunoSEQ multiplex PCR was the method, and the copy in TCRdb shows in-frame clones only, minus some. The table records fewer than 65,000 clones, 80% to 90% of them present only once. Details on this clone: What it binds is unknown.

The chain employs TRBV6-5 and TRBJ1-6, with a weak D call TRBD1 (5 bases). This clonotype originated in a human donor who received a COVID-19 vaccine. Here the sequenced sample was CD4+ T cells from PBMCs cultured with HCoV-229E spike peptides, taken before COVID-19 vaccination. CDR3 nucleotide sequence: TGTGCCAGCCTCCCCGGCAGGGCGTCACCCCTCCACTTT. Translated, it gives CASLPGRASPLHF.